The source of this T cell receptor (beta chain) is a study of cytomegalovirus exposure and HLA in healthy donors. Whole-study findings and limits: The analysis excluded some indistinguishable V segments, including TRBV6-2 and TRBV6-3. A few of the chains that were CMV-associated were confirmed in vitro to be specific for CMV antigens. Analyses of presence and absence presupposed an approximately uniform sequencing depth across donors. Other equally common chains were less clonally expanded than HLA-associated TCR beta chains, a later analysis showed.

Trimming took off 6 bases at V and 9 bases at J, with 17 bases between the two ends. CDR1 is LNHDA, CDR2 SQIVND, per germline (reference sequence). The CDR3 has 13 residues. This clone was seen only a few times. The antigen remains undetermined. It was with 60 Vbeta and 13 Jbeta primers that the PCR ran. The protocol was immunoSEQ multiplex PCR, while the TCRdb copy is restricted to in-frame clones and leaves out a portion. The table records about 200,000 clones, 70% to 80% of them present only once. This chain joins TRBV19 and TRBJ1-1; D is undetermined. Input material: PBMCs. The sequence was collected from a male donor in good health and CMV-seropositive. The CDR3 nucleotides read TGTGCCAGTAGGCCCCCGGCGGGAATCCAAGCTTTCTTT. Protein: CASRPPAGIQAFF.